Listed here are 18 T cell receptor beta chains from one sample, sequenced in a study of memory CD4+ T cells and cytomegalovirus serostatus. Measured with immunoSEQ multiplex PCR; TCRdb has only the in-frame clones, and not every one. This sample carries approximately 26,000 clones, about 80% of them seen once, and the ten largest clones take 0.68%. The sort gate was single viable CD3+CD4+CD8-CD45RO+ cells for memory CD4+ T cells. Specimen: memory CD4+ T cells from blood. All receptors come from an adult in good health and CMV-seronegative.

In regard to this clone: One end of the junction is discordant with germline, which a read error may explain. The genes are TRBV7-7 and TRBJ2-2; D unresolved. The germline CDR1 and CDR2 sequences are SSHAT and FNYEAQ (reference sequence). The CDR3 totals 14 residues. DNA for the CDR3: TGTGCTAGCAGCTTAGATAGGAGCACCGGGGAGCTGTTTTTT. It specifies CASSLDRSTGELFF.

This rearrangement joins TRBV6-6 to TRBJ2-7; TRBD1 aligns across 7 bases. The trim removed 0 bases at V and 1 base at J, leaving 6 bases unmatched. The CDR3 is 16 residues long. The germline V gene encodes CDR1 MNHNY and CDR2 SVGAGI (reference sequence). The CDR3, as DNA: TGTGCCAGCAGTTACTCACTTATGGACAGGTCCTACGAGCAGTACTTC. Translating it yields CASSYSLMDRSYEQYF.

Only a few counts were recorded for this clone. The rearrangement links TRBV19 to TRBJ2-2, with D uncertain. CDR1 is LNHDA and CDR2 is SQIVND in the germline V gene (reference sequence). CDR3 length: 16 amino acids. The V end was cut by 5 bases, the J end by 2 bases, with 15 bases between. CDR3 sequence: CASSPWTNGNTGELFF. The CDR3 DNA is TGTGCCAGTAGTCCCTGGACCAACGGAAACACCGGGGAGCTGTTTTTT. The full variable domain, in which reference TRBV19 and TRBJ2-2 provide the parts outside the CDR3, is DGGITQSPKYLFRKEGQNVTLSCEQNLNHDAMYWYRQDPGQGLRLIYYSQIVNDFQKGDIAEGYSVSREKKESFPLTVTSAQKNPTAFYLCASSPWTNGNTGELFFGEGSRLTVL.

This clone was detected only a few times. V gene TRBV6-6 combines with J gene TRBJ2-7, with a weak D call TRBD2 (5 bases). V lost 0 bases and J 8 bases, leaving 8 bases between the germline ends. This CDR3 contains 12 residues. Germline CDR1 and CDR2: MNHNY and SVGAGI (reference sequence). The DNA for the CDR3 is TGTGCCAGCAGTTACTCGGAGGACCAGCAGTACTTC. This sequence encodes CASSYSEDQQYF.

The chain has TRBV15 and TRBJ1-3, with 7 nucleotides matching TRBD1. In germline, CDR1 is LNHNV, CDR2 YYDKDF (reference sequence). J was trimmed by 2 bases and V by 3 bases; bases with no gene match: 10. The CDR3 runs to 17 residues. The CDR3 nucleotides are TGTGCCACCAGCAGGCCAGGTGGGGGACAGACTGGAAACACCATATATTTT. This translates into CATSRPGGGQTGNTIYF.

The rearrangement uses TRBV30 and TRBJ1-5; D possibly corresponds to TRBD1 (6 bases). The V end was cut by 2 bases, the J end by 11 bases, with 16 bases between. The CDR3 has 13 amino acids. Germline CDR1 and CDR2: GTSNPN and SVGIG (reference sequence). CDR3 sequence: CAWSSHGGRAQHF. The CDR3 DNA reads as TGTGCCTGGAGTTCTCATGGGGGCCGAGCCCAGCATTTT.

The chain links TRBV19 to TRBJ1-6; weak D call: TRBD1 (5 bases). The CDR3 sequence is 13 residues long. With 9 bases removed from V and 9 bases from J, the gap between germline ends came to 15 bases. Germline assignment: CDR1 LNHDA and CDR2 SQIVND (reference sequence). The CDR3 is CASAGTAFSPLHF. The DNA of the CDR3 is TGTGCCAGCGCAGGGACTGCCTTTTCACCCCTCCACTTT.

CDR3 nucleotide sequence: TGTGCCAGTGACCCGGGACAGGGAGAGACTGAAGCTTTCTTT. It is translated as CASDPGQGETEAFF. The rearrangement links TRBV19 to TRBJ1-1; 9 nucleotides line up with TRBD1. The germline V gene has CDR1 LNHDA and CDR2 SQIVND (reference sequence). The V and J ends lost 8 bases and 5 bases, in that order; junction bases with no gene match: 9. This CDR3 is 14 amino acids long.

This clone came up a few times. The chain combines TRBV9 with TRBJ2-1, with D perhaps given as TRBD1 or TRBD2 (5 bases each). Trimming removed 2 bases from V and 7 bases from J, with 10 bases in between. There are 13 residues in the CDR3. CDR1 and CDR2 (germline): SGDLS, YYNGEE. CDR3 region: CASSVAGRNEQFF. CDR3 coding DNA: TGTGCCAGCAGCGTCGCAGGGAGAAATGAGCAGTTCTTC.

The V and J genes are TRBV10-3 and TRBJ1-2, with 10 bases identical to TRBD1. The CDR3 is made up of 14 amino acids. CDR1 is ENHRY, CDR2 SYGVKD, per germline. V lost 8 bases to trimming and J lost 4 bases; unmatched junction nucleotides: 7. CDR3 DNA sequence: TGTGCCATCTCGGGACAGGGGAGTTCCTATGGCTACACCTTC. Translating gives CAISGQGSSYGYTF.

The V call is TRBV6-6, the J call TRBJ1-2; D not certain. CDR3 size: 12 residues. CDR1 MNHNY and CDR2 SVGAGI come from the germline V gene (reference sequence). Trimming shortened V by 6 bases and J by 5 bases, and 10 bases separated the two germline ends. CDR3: CASSVRIYGYTF. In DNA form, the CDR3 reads TGTGCCAGCAGCGTCCGGATATATGGCTACACCTTC.

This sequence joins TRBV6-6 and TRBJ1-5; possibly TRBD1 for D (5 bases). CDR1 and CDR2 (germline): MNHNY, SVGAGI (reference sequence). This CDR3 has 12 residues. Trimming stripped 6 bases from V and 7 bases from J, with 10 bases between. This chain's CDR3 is CASSRGIQPQHF. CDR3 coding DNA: TGTGCCAGCAGCCGGGGCATCCAGCCCCAGCATTTT.

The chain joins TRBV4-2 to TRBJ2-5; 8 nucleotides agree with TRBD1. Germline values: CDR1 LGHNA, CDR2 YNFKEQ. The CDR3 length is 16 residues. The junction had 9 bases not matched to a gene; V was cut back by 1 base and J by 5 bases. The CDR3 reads CASSQVRGRGSETQYF. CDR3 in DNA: TGTGCCAGCAGCCAAGTCAGGGGGCGCGGTTCGGAGACCCAGTACTTC.

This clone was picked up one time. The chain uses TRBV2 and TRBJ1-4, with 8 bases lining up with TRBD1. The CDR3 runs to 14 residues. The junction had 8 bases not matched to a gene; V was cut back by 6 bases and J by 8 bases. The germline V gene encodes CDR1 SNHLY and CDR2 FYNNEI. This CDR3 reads CASRPSTGEEKLFF. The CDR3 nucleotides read TGTGCCAGCAGACCATCGACAGGGGAGGAAAAACTGTTTTTT. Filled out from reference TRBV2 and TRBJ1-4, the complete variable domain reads EPEVTQTPSHQVTQMGQEVILRCVPISNHLYFYWYRQILGQKVEFLVSFYNNEISEKSEIFDDQFSVERPDGSNFTLKIRSTKLEDSAMYFCASRPSTGEEKLFFGSGTQLSVL.

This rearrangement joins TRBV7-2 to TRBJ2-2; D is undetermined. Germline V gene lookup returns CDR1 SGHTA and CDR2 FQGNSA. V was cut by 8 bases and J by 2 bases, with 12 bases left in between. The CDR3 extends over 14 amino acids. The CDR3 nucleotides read TGTGCCAGCTTGGGAACGACCAACACCGGGGAGCTGTTTTTT. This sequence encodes CASLGTTNTGELFF.

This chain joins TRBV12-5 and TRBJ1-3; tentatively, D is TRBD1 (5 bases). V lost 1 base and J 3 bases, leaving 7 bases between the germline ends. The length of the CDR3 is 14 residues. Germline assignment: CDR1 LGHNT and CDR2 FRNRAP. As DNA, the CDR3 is TGTGCTAGTGGTTTGGGGGGGGATGGAAACACCATATATTTT. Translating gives CASGLGGDGNTIYF.

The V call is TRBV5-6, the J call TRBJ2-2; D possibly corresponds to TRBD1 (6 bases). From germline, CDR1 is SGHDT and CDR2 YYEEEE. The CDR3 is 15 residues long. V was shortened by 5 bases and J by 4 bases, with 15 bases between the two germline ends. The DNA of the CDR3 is TGTGCCAGCAGTTTCCGTACAGGGATCACCGGGGAGCTGTTTTTT. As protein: CASSFRTGITGELFF.

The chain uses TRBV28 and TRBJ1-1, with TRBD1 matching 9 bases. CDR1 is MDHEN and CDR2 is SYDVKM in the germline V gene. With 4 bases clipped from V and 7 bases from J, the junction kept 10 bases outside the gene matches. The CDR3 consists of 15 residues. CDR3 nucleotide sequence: TGTGCCAGCAGTTGGCCGGGACAGGGACGGATTGAAGCTTTCTTT. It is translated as CASSWPGQGRIEAFF.